This is a list of T cell receptor beta chains from one sample in a study of blood T cell repertoires in COVID-19. Some clones are missing from TCRdb's copy, which holds only in-frame ones; the method was immunoSEQ multiplex PCR. Of a few hundred thousand clones detected, 86% appear once; the ten largest clones hold less than 11%. Sequencing input: PBMCs or T cells enriched from blood (not recorded which). The receptors derive from a woman younger than 35 who had recovered from COVID-19. The CDR3 runs from the conserved cysteine through the conserved F or W. Fields, in order: clone size, J gene, D gene, V gene, CDR3 protein, CDR3 DNA. The D gene is left open where the match is weak. Clone size is stated in some rows and not others, as once, few, many or a class when expanded.

abundance: NA; j_gene: TRBJ1-5; d_gene: TRBD1; v_gene: TRBV9; CDR3aa: CASSAGTGALGQPQHF; CDR3nt: TGTGCCAGCAGCGCCGGGACAGGGGCGCTAGGTCAGCCCCAGCATTTT
abundance: once; j_gene: TRBJ2-3; d_gene: TRBD2; v_gene: TRBV4-1; CDR3aa: CASSQDLTSGVIDTQYF; CDR3nt: TGCGCCAGCAGCCAAGATTTAACTAGCGGGGTGATAGATACGCAGTATTTT
abundance: once; j_gene: TRBJ2-7; d_gene: NA; v_gene: TRBV27; CDR3aa: CASSPRFWLAGSYEQYF; CDR3nt: TGTGCCAGCAGTCCCCGCTTTTGGCTAGCTGGATCCTACGAGCAGTACTTC
abundance: once; j_gene: TRBJ1-5; d_gene: NA; v_gene: TRBV12-3/TRBV12-4; CDR3aa: CASSSNDQPQHF; CDR3nt: TGTGCCAGCAGTTCTAATGATCAGCCCCAGCATTTT
abundance: NA; j_gene: TRBJ2-4; d_gene: TRBD1; v_gene: TRBV4-1; CDR3aa: CASSQALGQGIGVAKNIQYF; CDR3nt: TGCGCCAGCAGCCAAGCTTTGGGACAGGGAATAGGAGTGGCCAAAAACATTCAGTACTTC
abundance: NA; j_gene: TRBJ1-2; d_gene: NA; v_gene: TRBV27; CDR3aa: CASSPRGIYGYTF; CDR3nt: TGTGCCAGCAGTCCCAGGGGAATCTATGGCTACACCTTC
abundance: NA; j_gene: TRBJ2-2; d_gene: TRBD1; v_gene: TRBV28; CDR3aa: CASSFPGTGMTGELFF; CDR3nt: TGTGCCAGCAGCTTCCCGGGGACAGGCATGACCGGGGAGCTGTTTTTT
abundance: NA; j_gene: TRBJ2-7; d_gene: TRBD1; v_gene: TRBV15; CDR3aa: CATSRDRGPYEQYF; CDR3nt: TGTGCCACCAGCCGGGACAGGGGACCCTACGAGCAGTACTTC
abundance: NA; j_gene: TRBJ2-1; d_gene: TRBD2; v_gene: TRBV18; CDR3aa: CASSPSVAGGEQFF; CDR3nt: TGTGCCAGCTCACCGTCGGTAGCGGGGGGTGAGCAGTTCTTC
abundance: NA; j_gene: TRBJ2-7; d_gene: NA; v_gene: TRBV30; CDR3aa: CAWNRDSYEQYF; CDR3nt: TGTGCCTGGAACAGGGATTCCTACGAGCAGTACTTC
abundance: once; j_gene: TRBJ1-6; d_gene: TRBD1; v_gene: TRBV5-1; CDR3aa: CASSSGTGDPLHF; CDR3nt: TGCGCCAGCAGCTCAGGGACAGGGGACCCCCTCCACTTT
abundance: NA; j_gene: TRBJ1-1; d_gene: NA; v_gene: TRBV7-9; CDR3aa: CASSSRNTEAFF; CDR3nt: TGTGCCAGCAGTAGCAGGAACACTGAAGCTTTCTTT
abundance: NA; j_gene: TRBJ1-1; d_gene: TRBD1; v_gene: TRBV11-2; CDR3aa: CASSAAGGWNTEAFF; CDR3nt: TGTGCCAGCAGCGCGGCAGGGGGGTGGAACACTGAAGCTTTCTTT
abundance: NA; j_gene: TRBJ1-1; d_gene: NA; v_gene: TRBV28; CDR3aa: CASSRVDTEAFF; CDR3nt: TGTGCCAGCAGCCGCGTGGACACTGAAGCTTTCTTT
abundance: NA; j_gene: TRBJ2-7; d_gene: TRBD1; v_gene: TRBV2; CDR3aa: CASRGTVAYEQYF; CDR3nt: TGTGCCAGCAGGGGGACAGTAGCCTACGAGCAGTACTTC
abundance: NA; j_gene: TRBJ2-7; d_gene: TRBD2; v_gene: TRBV2; CDR3aa: CASSEIAGDGEQYF; CDR3nt: TGTGCCAGCAGTGAAATAGCGGGAGACGGCGAGCAGTACTTC
abundance: NA; j_gene: TRBJ1-2; d_gene: TRBD1; v_gene: TRBV3-1/TRBV3-2; CDR3aa: CASSGQGRDYGYTF; CDR3nt: TGTGCCAGCAGCGGACAGGGGCGGGACTATGGCTACACCTTC
abundance: NA; j_gene: TRBJ2-7; d_gene: NA; v_gene: TRBV11-2; CDR3aa: CASSLVSYEQYF; CDR3nt: TGTGCCAGCAGCTTAGTTAGCTACGAGCAGTACTTC
abundance: few; j_gene: TRBJ1-2; d_gene: TRBD1; v_gene: TRBV4-1; CDR3aa: CASSQPGTVGYGYTF; CDR3nt: TGCGCCAGCAGCCAGCCCGGGACAGTCGGCTATGGCTACACCTTC
abundance: NA; j_gene: TRBJ2-7; d_gene: TRBD1; v_gene: TRBV3-1/TRBV3-2; CDR3aa: CASRGQAGSYEQYF; CDR3nt: TGTGCCAGCAGGGGACAGGCTGGCTCCTACGAGCAGTACTTC
abundance: NA; j_gene: TRBJ1-5; d_gene: NA; v_gene: TRBV3-1/TRBV3-2; CDR3aa: CASSQGGGWDQPQHF; CDR3nt: TGTGCCAGCAGCCAAGGGGGAGGGTGGGATCAGCCCCAGCATTTT
abundance: NA; j_gene: TRBJ2-7; d_gene: TRBD1; v_gene: TRBV30; CDR3aa: CAWSVWGQGLSYEQYF; CDR3nt: TGTGCCTGGAGTGTATGGGGACAGGGCCTGTCCTACGAGCAGTACTTC
abundance: NA; j_gene: TRBJ2-1; d_gene: TRBD2; v_gene: TRBV19; CDR3aa: CASRPIPTSGRAYNEQFF; CDR3nt: TGTGCCAGTAGACCAATCCCGACTAGCGGGAGGGCCTACAATGAGCAGTTCTTC
abundance: NA; j_gene: TRBJ1-1; d_gene: TRBD1; v_gene: TRBV18; CDR3aa: CASSPGIGTGTEAFF; CDR3nt: TGTGCCAGCTCACCAGGTATCGGGACAGGGACTGAAGCTTTCTTT
abundance: NA; j_gene: TRBJ2-3; d_gene: TRBD2; v_gene: TRBV9; CDR3aa: CASSLPSGGALDTQYF; CDR3nt: TGTGCCAGCAGCCTTCCTAGCGGGGGGGCCTTAGATACGCAGTATTTT
abundance: NA; j_gene: TRBJ1-5; d_gene: NA; v_gene: TRBV4-1; CDR3aa: CASSLMGGGGNQPQHF; CDR3nt: TGCGCCAGCAGTCTCATGGGGGGGGGTGGCAATCAGCCCCAGCATTTT
abundance: NA; j_gene: TRBJ1-4; d_gene: TRBD1; v_gene: TRBV29-1; CDR3aa: CSVGTVEKLFF; CDR3nt: TGCAGCGTGGGGACAGTTGAAAAACTGTTTTTT
abundance: once; j_gene: TRBJ1-6; d_gene: NA; v_gene: TRBV15; CDR3aa: CATSKRRQPDNSPLHF; CDR3nt: TGTGCCACCAGCAAACGCAGACAGCCTGACAATTCACCCCTCCACTTT
abundance: few; j_gene: TRBJ1-1; d_gene: NA; v_gene: TRBV30; CDR3aa: CAWSVAPEAFF; CDR3nt: TGTGCCTGGAGTGTAGCCCCTGAAGCTTTCTTT
abundance: NA; j_gene: TRBJ2-3; d_gene: TRBD2; v_gene: TRBV4-1; CDR3aa: CASSQDPPGGGGDTQYF; CDR3nt: TGCGCCAGCAGCCAAGATCCCCCGGGGGGGGGTGGAGATACGCAGTATTTT
abundance: NA; j_gene: TRBJ2-7; d_gene: TRBD2; v_gene: TRBV6-1; CDR3aa: CASSEGERERYEQYF; CDR3nt: TGTGCCAGCAGTGAGGGGGAGCGGGAGCGCTACGAGCAGTACTTC